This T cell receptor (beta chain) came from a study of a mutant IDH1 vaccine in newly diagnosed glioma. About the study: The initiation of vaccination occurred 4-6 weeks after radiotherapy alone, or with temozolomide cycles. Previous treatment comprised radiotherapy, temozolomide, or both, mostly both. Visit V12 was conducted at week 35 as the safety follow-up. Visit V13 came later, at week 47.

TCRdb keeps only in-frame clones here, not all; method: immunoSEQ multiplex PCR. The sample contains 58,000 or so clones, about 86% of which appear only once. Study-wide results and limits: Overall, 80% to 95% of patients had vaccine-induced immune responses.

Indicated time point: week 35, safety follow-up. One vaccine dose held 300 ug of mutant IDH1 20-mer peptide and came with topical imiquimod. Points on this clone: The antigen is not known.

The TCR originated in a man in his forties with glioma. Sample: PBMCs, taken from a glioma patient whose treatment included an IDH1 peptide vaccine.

In DNA form, the CDR3 reads TGTGCCAGCAATCTGGGCAGGCAAGAGACCCAGTACTTC. Protein product: CASNLGRQETQYF. V gene TRBV2 combines with J gene TRBJ2-5; no firm D call. Trimming stripped 7 bases from V and 2 bases from J, with 11 bases between. CDR3 size: 13 residues. From germline, CDR1 is SNHLY and CDR2 FYNNEI.